The next 16 T cell receptor beta chains were all read from a single sample in a study of T cell repertoires in cytomegalovirus infection. Which antigens these TCRs recognize remains unknown. TCRdb called the reads again in MiXCR, with one record for every CDR3 protein. The repertoire holds more than 250,000 distinct CDR3 sequences, with 25% as singletons. Sequencing was performed on cultured PBMCs, taken from culture after CMV antigen stimulation. The source is a human donor in good health (CMV status not recorded). Some clones in this sample may be carry-over from other donors' samples.

This clonotype has a single count. The chain employs TRBV11-3 and TRBJ2-3; D ambiguous. Trimming removed 1 base at V and 2 bases at J, with 10 bases between. The CDR3 loop spans 15 amino acids. Germline assignment: CDR1 SGHNT and CDR2 YENEEA. The DNA for the CDR3 is TGTGCCAGCAGCTTAGTGGGTGCCGACACAGATACGCAGTATTTT. Encoded protein: CASSLVGADTDTQYF.

This clonotype counts as medium-sized (0.01 to 0.1%). The chain uses TRBV6-1 and TRBJ1-1; 8 nucleotides match TRBD1. The CDR3 covers 15 residues. Germline V CDR1 and CDR2: MNHNS, SASEGT. The ends lost 6 bases at V and 4 bases at J; junction bases unmatched: 10. The CDR3: CASSYETGGGTEAFF. In nucleotides, the CDR3 is TGTGCCAGCAGCTACGAAACAGGGGGTGGCACTGAAGCTTTCTTT.

This clonotype was counted a few times. V is TRBV28 and J is TRBJ2-7; 8 positions agree with TRBD1. Per germline, CDR1 MDHEN and CDR2 SYDVKM. The CDR3 is made up of 13 amino acids. Trimming cost V 6 bases and J 3 bases; bases outside gene matches: 4. The CDR3 DNA is TGTGCCAGCAGAGTCGACAGGGGCTACGAGCAGTACTTC. Its protein is CASRVDRGYEQYF.

The gene calls are TRBV29-1 and TRBJ1-2; 7 bases align to TRBD1. The CDR3 has 14 amino acids. Germline V gives CDR1 SQVTM, CDR2 ANQGSEA. V shed 3 bases, J shed 4 bases, and the junction held 8 bases outside the gene matches. The CDR3 coding sequence is TGCAGCGTTGACACAGGGGCGAGTGGCTATGGCTACACCTTC. It specifies CSVDTGASGYGYTF.

V gene TRBV4-3 combines with J gene TRBJ1-2; no reliable D call. Germline lookup yields CDR1 LGHNA and CDR2 YSLEER. The CDR3 covers 14 residues. Trimming took off 4 bases at V and 4 bases at J, with 13 bases between the two ends. The CDR3 DNA is TGCGCCAGCAGCCCCTCCGACGGCCCCTATGGCTACACCTTC. Translation gives CASSPSDGPYGYTF.

The V gene is TRBV19, the J gene TRBJ2-2; 13 bases are a match to TRBD2. CDR3 length equals 18 residues. Unmatched junction bases numbered 15, after V lost 8 bases and J lost 6 bases. Germline lookup yields CDR1 LNHDA and CDR2 SQIVND (reference sequence). The CDR3 DNA is TGTGCCAGTCTCCCGGCAGGGCCGGGACTAGCGGGATCCGGGGAGCTGTTTTTT. The encoded protein is CASLPAGPGLAGSGELFF.

The chain links TRBV4-2 to TRBJ2-6; D call uncertain. There are 17 residues in the CDR3. Germline assignment: CDR1 LGHNA and CDR2 YNFKEQ. Trimming took 1 base from V and 0 from J, leaving 10 bases between them. The CDR3: CASSQAEFSSGANVLTF. CDR3 nucleotide sequence: TGTGCCAGCAGCCAAGCCGAGTTCAGCTCTGGGGCCAACGTCCTGACTTTC.

The chain combines TRBV12-3 or TRBV12-4 with TRBJ2-5; the D gene is possibly TRBD1 (7 bases). There are 15 residues in the CDR3. Trimming took off 6 bases at V and 2 bases at J, with 16 bases between the two ends. The CDR3 loop is CASSFYRGLQETQYF. DNA of the CDR3: TGTGCCAGCAGCTTCTACAGGGGACTTCAAGAGACCCAGTACTTC.

This clonotype was detected many times. The chain is built from TRBV7-2 and TRBJ2-3; tentative D call: TRBD1 (6 bases). Germline assignment: CDR1 SGHTA and CDR2 FQGNSA. The CDR3 extends over 14 amino acids. V gave up 6 bases and J gave up 9 bases, with 19 bases separating them. CDR3 nucleotide sequence: TGTGCCAGCAGGCCTGGAAGGGGGAGAGACACGCAGTATTTT. Its translation is CASRPGRGRDTQYF. The full variable domain, rest sourced from reference TRBV7-2 and TRBJ2-3, is GAGVSQSPSNKVTEKGKDVELRCDPISGHTALYWYRQSLGQGLEFLIYFQGNSAPDKSGLPSDRFSAERTGGSVSTLTIQRTQQEDSAVYLCASRPGRGRDTQYFGPGTRLTVL.

The rearrangement joins TRBV20-1 to TRBJ1-2; D ambiguous. V shed 5 bases and J shed 4 bases, with 14 bases lying between them. Germline V gene lookup returns CDR1 DFQATT and CDR2 SNEGSKA (reference sequence). The CDR3 is made up of 13 amino acids. The DNA for the CDR3 is TGCAGTGCTCAGGCGGGGATAGGCTATGGCTACACCTTC. Translation: CSAQAGIGYGYTF.

A note on this clonotype: A much larger clone lies a single base off, so this may be a read error. This chain joins TRBV6-6 and TRBJ2-3; 11 bases are a match to TRBD2. The CDR3 contains 15 residues. Trimming took 6 bases from V and 2 from J; bases not matched to a gene: 4. Germline values: CDR1 MNHNY, CDR2 SVGAGI (reference sequence). CDR3 coding DNA: TGTGCCAGCAGGTCTAGCGGGAGGCCCACAGATACGCAGTATTTT. Amino acid sequence: CASRSSGRPTDTQYF.

The chain combines TRBV29-1 with TRBJ1-1, with D hard to call. The CDR3 length is 10 residues. Trimming stripped 6 bases from V and 7 bases from J, with 9 bases between. From germline, CDR1 is SQVTM and CDR2 ANQGSEA. The CDR3 coding sequence is TGCAGCGTCGGCCCTGATGAAGCTTTCTTT. This codes for CSVGPDEAFF.

This clonotype occurred a few times. The rearrangement joins TRBV12-3 or TRBV12-4 to TRBJ1-6; D call uncertain. The CDR3 length is 13 residues. Trimming removed 11 bases at V and 4 bases at J, with 12 bases between. CDR3 bases: TGTGCCGCAGGACTAGGGTATAATTCACCCCTCCACTTT. Translating gives CAAGLGYNSPLHF.

This clonotype was picked up a small number of times. The rearrangement joins TRBV30 to TRBJ2-1, with 10 bases that match TRBD2. Per germline, CDR1 GTSNPN and CDR2 SVGIG (reference sequence). The CDR3 consists of 15 residues. Germline trimming cut 3 bases from V and 7 bases from J; bases unmatched to any gene: 9. This CDR3 reads CAWRVTTSGWNEQFF. CDR3 nucleotides: TGTGCCTGGAGGGTAACGACTAGCGGGTGGAATGAGCAGTTCTTC. Based on the CDR3 plus reference TRBV30 and TRBJ2-1, the full variable domain is SQTIHQWPATLVQPVGSPLSLECTVEGTSNPNLYWYRQAAGRGLQLLFYSVGIGQISSEVPQNLSASRPQDRQFILSSKKLLLSDSGFYLCAWRVTTSGWNEQFFGPGTRLTVL.

The CDR3 loop reads CASSEANTEAFF. Written as DNA, the CDR3 is TGTGCCAGCAGTGAGGCGAACACTGAAGCTTTCTTT. This rearrangement joins TRBV27 to TRBJ1-1; no clear D gene. The V and J ends lost 5 bases and 1 base respectively, with 5 bases between them. CDR3 length equals 12 residues. Per the germline V gene, CDR1 is MNHEY and CDR2 is SMNVEV (reference sequence).

This clonotype was picked up a small number of times. The chain's CDR3 is CASIGRGTANTGELFF. The CDR3 DNA reads as TGTGCCAGCATCGGGAGGGGGACAGCGAACACCGGGGAGCTGTTTTTT. The chain is built from TRBV7-2 and TRBJ2-2, with D possibly TRBD2 on 8 matching bases. The germline gives CDR1 SGHTA, CDR2 FQGNSA. Deletions cut 7 bases from V and 0 bases from J, with 15 bases between. This CDR3 comprises 16 residues.